These 8 T cell receptor beta chains share one sample of origin, sequenced in a study of regulatory T cells in long-lasting Graves disease. Time point noted: persistent/refractory GD, antithyroid drugs over 5 years with positive TRAb. PBMCs provided the RNA from which the TCR library was made. With iRepertoire HTBI primers and Arm-PCR of CDR3 regions, TCR beta libraries were built. One entry per CDR3 protein results from TCRdb running MiXCR on the multiplex PCR reads. The sample has some 440,000 distinct CDR3 sequences; roughly 20% are singletons. The sample was peripheral blood mononuclear cells (PBMCs), taken when the disease was refractory, from a patient treated with antithyroid drugs. The receptor set was obtained from a female donor with Graves disease.

A note on this clonotype: Being one base from a much bigger clone, this may be a read error. The chain employs TRBV6-9 and TRBJ1-1, with D possibly being TRBD1 (5 bases). Germline-derived CDR1 and CDR2 are MNHGY and SVAAGI. This CDR3 is 11 amino acids long. CDR3 residues: CANSSGAEAFF. For the CDR3, the DNA is TGTGCCAACAGTTCGGGGGCTGAAGCTTTCTTT.

This chain joins TRBV7-9 and TRBJ2-7, with 9 bases that match TRBD2. With V trimmed by 1 base and J by 7 bases, 2 bases remained unmatched. The V gene's germline CDR1 is SEHNR and CDR2 FQNEAQ (reference sequence). The CDR3 sequence is 13 residues long. The CDR3 DNA is TGTGCCAGCAGCTTAGAGACTAGCGGAGAGCAGTACTTC. Translation: CASSLETSGEQYF. The entire variable domain, with the rest obtained from reference TRBV7-9 and TRBJ2-7, is as follows: DTGVSQNPRHKITKRGQNVTFRCDPISEHNRLYWYRQTLGQGPEFLTYFQNEAQLEKSRLLSDRFSAERPKGSFSTLEIQRTEQGDSAMYLCASSLETSGEQYFGPGTRLTVT.

This clonotype was detected ten times or more. The rearrangement links TRBV29-1 to TRBJ1-2; the D gene is possibly TRBD1 (5 bases). The CDR3 loop spans 10 amino acids. Trimming took off 3 bases at V and 8 bases at J, with 7 bases between the two ends. The germline V gene has CDR1 SQVTM and CDR2 ANQGSEA. CDR3 protein: CSVEEGGYTF. CDR3 nucleotides: TGCAGCGTTGAGGAGGGGGGCTACACCTTC. The full variable domain, in which reference TRBV29-1 and TRBJ1-2 provide the parts outside the CDR3, is SAVISQKPSRDICQRGTSLTIQCQVDSQVTMMFWYRQQPGQSLTLIATANQGSEATYESGFVIDKFPISRPNLTFSTLTVSNMSPEDSSIYLCSVEEGGYTFGSGTRLTVV.

The chain recombines TRBV7-9 with TRBJ1-2, with D hard to call. V was clipped by 5 bases and J by 6 bases, with 13 bases between them. The CDR3 extends over 13 amino acids. The V gene's germline CDR1 is SEHNR and CDR2 FQNEAQ (reference sequence). CDR3 sequence reads: CASSHLRLDGYTF. The CDR3 bases are TGTGCCAGCAGCCACCTCCGACTGGATGGCTACACCTTC. Variable domain in full (rest from reference TRBV7-9 and TRBJ1-2): DTGVSQNPRHKITKRGQNVTFRCDPISEHNRLYWYRQTLGQGPEFLTYFQNEAQLEKSRLLSDRFSAERPKGSFSTLEIQRTEQGDSAMYLCASSHLRLDGYTFGSGTRLTVV.

This clonotype was picked up many times. V is TRBV7-9 and J is TRBJ2-7; D may be TRBD1 (6 bases). V lost 1 base and J 3 bases, leaving 16 bases between the germline ends. Germline V CDR1 and CDR2: SEHNR, FQNEAQ (reference sequence). This CDR3 contains 16 residues. The CDR3, as DNA: TGTGCCAGCAGCTTAGAGCCAGGGACAACGCTCTACGAGCAGTACTTC. Translated, it gives CASSLEPGTTLYEQYF.

This clonotype was counted only a few times. The chain combines TRBV30 with TRBJ1-4; 7 bases align to TRBD1. Looked up from germline, CDR1 is GTSNPN and CDR2 is SVGIG (reference sequence). The CDR3 loop spans 14 amino acids. The V gene end was trimmed by 0 bases and the J gene end by 8 bases; junction bases not matched to a gene: 6. As DNA, the CDR3 is TGTGCCTGGAGTGTAGGACAGGCAGGCGAAAAACTGTTTTTT. Translation: CAWSVGQAGEKLFF.

CDR3 coding DNA: TGTGCCAGCAGTCGAGCGGGCGGGGGAAGTGAGACCCAGTACTTC. It specifies CASSRAGGGSETQYF. The genes are TRBV6-1 and TRBJ2-5; 7 nucleotides align to TRBD2. There are 15 residues in the CDR3. After removal of 5 bases from V and 5 bases from J, the junction contained 11 bases not matched to a gene. Germline values: CDR1 MNHNS, CDR2 SASEGT.

This clonotype showed up many times. The V call is TRBV28, the J call TRBJ1-1, with no clear D. The CDR3 length is 14 residues. The V gene's germline CDR1 is MDHEN and CDR2 SYDVKM. The V end was cut by 6 bases, the J end by 10 bases, with 21 bases between. CDR3 loop: CASRLPIPGIRAFF. The CDR3 DNA reads TGTGCCAGCAGATTACCGATCCCGGGTATCAGAGCTTTCTTT.